This T cell receptor beta chain was captured by sequencing in a study of T cells after yellow fever vaccination. Whole-study context: When fractions had low cell numbers, they were prepared with SMART-Seq v4 Ultra Low Input.

UMIs were added to TCR cDNA along with a universal primer site when it was made by 5'RACE template switching. TCRdb analysed the 5' RACE reads with MiXCR anew, one entry per CDR3 protein. The sample contains fewer than 100,000 distinct CDR3 sequences, about 6% of which appear only once. General study findings and limits: From the bulk population, abundant clonotypes could contaminate and appear within FACS-sorted repertoires. Subsequent to the booster, the majority of primary-vaccination clones reappeared (approximately 95% CD4, around 90% CD8).

Comment on this clonotype: Its antigen is unknown.

The material sequenced was CD8+ T cells sorted from PBMCs, taken 10 days after the yellow fever booster vaccination. This receptor was obtained from a man aged 18-30 years who received the YFV17D yellow fever vaccine.

Here the CDR3 reads CASSYYDLNGETQYF. The CDR3, as DNA: TGTGCCAGCAGCTATTACGACCTTAACGGGGAGACCCAGTACTTC. The chain recombines TRBV9 with TRBJ2-5; D remains ambiguous. The CDR3 loop spans 15 amino acids. Germline lookup yields CDR1 SGDLS and CDR2 YYNGEE. Trimming took 4 bases from V and 5 from J, leaving 18 bases between them.